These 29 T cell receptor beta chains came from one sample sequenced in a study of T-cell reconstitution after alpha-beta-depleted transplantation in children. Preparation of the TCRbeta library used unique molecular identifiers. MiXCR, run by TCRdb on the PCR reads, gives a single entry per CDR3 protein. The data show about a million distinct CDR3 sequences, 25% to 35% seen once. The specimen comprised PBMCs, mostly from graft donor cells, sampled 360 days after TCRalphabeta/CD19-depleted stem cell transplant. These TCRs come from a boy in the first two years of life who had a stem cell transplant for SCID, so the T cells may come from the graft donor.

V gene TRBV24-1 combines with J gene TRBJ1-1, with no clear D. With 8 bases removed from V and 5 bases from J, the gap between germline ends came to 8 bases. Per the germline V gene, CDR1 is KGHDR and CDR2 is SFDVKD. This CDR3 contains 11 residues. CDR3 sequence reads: CATTTRTEAFF. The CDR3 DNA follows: TGTGCCACCACGACACGTACTGAAGCTTTCTTT.

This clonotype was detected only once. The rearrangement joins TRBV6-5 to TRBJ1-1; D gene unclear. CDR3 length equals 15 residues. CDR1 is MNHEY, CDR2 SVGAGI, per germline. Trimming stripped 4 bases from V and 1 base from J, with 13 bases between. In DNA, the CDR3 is TGTGCCAGCAGTTCCTTCCCGACAAAGAACACTGAAGCTTTCTTT. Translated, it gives CASSSFPTKNTEAFF.

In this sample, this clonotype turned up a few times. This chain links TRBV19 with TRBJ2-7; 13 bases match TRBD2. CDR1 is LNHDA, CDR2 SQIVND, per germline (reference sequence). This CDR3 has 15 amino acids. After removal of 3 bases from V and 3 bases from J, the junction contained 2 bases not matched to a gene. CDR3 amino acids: CASSIGLAGDYEQYF. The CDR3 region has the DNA TGTGCCAGTAGTATCGGACTAGCGGGGGACTACGAGCAGTACTTC.

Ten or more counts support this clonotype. The CDR3 loop reads CSARTSGTGGSPLHF. DNA for the CDR3: TGCAGTGCGAGAACCTCCGGGACAGGGGGTTCACCCCTCCACTTT. The rearrangement links TRBV20-1 to TRBJ1-6; TRBD1 matches at 11 bases. This CDR3 is 15 amino acids long. The V gene's germline CDR1 is DFQATT and CDR2 SNEGSKA (reference sequence). Unmatched junction bases numbered 10, after V lost 6 bases and J lost 9 bases.

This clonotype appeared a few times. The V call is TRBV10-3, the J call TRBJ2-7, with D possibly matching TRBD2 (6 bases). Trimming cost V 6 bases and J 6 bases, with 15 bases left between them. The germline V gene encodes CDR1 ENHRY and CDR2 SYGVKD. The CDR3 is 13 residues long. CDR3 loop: CAISKMPGGEQYF. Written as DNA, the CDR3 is TGTGCCATCAGCAAAATGCCCGGGGGCGAGCAGTACTTC.

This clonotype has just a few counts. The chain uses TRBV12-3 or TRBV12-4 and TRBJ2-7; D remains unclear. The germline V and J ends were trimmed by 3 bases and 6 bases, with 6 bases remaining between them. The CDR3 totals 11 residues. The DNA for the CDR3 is TGTGCCAGCAGTTTTACTACCGAGCAGTACTTC. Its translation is CASSFTTEQYF.

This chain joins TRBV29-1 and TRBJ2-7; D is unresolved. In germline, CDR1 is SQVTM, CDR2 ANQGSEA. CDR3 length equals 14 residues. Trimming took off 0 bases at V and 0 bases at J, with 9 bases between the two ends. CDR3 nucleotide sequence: TGCAGCGTTGAAGATCGTGGCCTCTCCTACGAGCAGTACTTC. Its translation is CSVEDRGLSYEQYF.

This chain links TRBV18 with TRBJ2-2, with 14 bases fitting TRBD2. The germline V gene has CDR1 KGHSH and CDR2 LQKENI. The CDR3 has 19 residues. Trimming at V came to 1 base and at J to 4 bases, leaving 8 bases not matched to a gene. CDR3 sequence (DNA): TGTGCCAGCTCACCACGTACCGGGACTAGCGGGGGAACCACCGGGGAGCTGTTTTTT. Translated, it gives CASSPRTGTSGGTTGELFF.

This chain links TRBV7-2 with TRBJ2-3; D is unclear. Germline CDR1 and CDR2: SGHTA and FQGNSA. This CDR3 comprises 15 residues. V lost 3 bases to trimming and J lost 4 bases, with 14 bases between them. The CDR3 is CASSFSPIVPDTQYF. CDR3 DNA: TGTGCCAGCAGCTTTTCCCCGATTGTGCCAGATACGCAGTATTTT.

The CDR3 DNA reads TGTGCCAGCAGTTTAGGCCAGGGGGCCGGAGCTTTCTTT. Its translation: CASSLGQGAGAFF. This rearrangement joins TRBV12-3 or TRBV12-4 to TRBJ1-1, with 8 nucleotides matching TRBD1. The CDR3 runs to 13 residues. Trimming took 1 base from V and 10 from J; bases not matched to a gene: 5.

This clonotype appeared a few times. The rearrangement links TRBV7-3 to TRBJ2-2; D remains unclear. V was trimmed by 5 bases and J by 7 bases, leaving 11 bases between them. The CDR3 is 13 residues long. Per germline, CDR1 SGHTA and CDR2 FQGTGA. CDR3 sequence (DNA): TGTGCCAGCAGCCCGTTGCGGATCGGGGAGCTGTTTTTT. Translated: CASSPLRIGELFF.

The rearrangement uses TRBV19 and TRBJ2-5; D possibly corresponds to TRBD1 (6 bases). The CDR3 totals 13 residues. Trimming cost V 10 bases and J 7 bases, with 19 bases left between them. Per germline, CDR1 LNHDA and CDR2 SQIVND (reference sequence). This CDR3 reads CATNTGQSRTQYF. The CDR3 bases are TGTGCCACTAATACTGGACAGTCTCGGACCCAGTACTTC.

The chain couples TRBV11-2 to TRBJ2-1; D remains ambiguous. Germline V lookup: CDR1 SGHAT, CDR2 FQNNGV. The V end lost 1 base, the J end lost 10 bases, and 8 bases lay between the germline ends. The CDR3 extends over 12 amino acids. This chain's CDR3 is CASSLAAPEQFF. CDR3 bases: TGTGCCAGCAGCTTAGCGGCACCCGAGCAGTTCTTC.

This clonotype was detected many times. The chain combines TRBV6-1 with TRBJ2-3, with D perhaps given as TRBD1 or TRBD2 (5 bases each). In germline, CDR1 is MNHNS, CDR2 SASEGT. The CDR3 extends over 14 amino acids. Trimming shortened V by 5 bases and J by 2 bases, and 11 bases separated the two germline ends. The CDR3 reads CASSRDGDTDTQYF. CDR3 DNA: TGTGCCAGCAGTAGGGACGGAGACACAGATACGCAGTATTTT.

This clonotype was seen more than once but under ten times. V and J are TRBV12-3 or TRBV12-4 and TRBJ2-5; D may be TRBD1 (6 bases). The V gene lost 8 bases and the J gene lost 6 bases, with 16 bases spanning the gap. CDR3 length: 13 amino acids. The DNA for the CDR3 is TGTGCCAGCTCCCCTACAGGGAAGAAGACCCAGTACTTC. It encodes CASSPTGKKTQYF.

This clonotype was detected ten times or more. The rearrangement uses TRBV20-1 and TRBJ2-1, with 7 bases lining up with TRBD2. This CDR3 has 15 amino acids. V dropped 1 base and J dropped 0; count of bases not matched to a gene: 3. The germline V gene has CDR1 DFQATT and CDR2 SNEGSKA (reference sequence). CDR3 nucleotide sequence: TGCAGTGCTAGAGGGCGGGGGAGCTCCTACAATGAGCAGTTCTTC. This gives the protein CSARGRGSSYNEQFF.

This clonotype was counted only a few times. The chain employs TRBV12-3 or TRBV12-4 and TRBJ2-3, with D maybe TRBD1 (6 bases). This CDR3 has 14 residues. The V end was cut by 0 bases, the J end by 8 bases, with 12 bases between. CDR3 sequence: CASSLAGALLTQYF. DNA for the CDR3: TGTGCCAGCAGTTTAGCGGGGGCCCTACTTACGCAGTATTTT.

CDR3 region: CASSLGQGEWETQYF. CDR3 nucleotides: TGTGCCAGCAGCTTGGGGCAGGGGGAATGGGAGACCCAGTACTTC. This rearrangement joins TRBV7-2 to TRBJ2-5; 7 nucleotides line up with TRBD1. Germline V CDR1 and CDR2: SGHTA, FQGNSA. V lost 3 bases and J lost 5; bases outside the gene matches: 9. The CDR3 consists of 15 residues.

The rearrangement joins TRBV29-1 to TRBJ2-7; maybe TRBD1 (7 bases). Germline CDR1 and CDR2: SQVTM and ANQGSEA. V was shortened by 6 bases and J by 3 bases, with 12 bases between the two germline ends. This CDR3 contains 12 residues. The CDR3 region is CSVRDSGYEQYF. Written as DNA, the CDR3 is TGCAGCGTGCGGGACAGTGGCTACGAGCAGTACTTC.

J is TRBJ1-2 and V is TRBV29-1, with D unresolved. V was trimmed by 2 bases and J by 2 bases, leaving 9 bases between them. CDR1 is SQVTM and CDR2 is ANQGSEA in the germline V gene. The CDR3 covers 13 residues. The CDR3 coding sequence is TGCAGCGTTGAATATGGGCGGAACTATGGCTACACCTTC. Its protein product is CSVEYGRNYGYTF.

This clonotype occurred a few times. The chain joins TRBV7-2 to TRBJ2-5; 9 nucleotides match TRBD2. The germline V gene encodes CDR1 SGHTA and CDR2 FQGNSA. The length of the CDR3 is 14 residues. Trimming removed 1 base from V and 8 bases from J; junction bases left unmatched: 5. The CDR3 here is CASSLGGGASTQYF. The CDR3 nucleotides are TGTGCCAGCAGCTTAGGCGGGGGGGCTTCTACCCAGTACTTC.

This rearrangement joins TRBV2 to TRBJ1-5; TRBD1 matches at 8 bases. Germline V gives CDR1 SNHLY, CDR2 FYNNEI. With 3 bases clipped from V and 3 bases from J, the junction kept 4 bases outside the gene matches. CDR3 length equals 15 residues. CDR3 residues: CASSERTGLNQPQHF. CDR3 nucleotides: TGTGCCAGCAGTGAGAGGACAGGGCTCAATCAGCCCCAGCATTTT.

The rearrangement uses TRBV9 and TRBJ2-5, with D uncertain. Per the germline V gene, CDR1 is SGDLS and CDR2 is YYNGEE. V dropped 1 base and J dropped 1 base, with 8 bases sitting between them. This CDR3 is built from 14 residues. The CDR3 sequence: CASSVRGSQETQYF. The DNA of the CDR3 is TGTGCCAGCAGCGTACGAGGCAGCCAAGAGACCCAGTACTTC.

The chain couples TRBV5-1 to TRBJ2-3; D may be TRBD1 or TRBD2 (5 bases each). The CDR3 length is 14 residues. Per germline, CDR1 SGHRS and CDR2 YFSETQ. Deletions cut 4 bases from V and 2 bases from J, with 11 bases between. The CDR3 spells CASSGGRNTDTQYF. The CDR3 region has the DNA TGCGCCAGCAGCGGGGGACGGAACACAGATACGCAGTATTTT.

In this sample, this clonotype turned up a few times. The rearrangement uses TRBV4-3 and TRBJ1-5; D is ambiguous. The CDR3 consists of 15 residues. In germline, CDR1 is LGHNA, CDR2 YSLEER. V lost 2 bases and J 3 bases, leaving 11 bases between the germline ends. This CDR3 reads CASSQYKDLNQPQHF. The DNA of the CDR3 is TGCGCCAGCAGCCAATACAAGGACCTCAATCAGCCCCAGCATTTT.

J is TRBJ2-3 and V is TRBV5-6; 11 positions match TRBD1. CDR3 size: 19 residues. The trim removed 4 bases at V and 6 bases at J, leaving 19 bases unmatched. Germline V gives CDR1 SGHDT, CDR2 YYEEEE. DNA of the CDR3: TGTGCCAGCAGCCTTGGGACAGGGGGTTTTGGGGGAATTATGGATACGCAGTATTTT. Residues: CASSLGTGGFGGIMDTQYF.

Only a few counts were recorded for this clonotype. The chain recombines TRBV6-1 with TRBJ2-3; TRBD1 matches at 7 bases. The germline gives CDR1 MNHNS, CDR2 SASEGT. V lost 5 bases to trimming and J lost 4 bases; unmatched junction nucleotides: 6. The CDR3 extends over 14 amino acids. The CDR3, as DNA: TGTGCCAGCAGTCGAGGGGGCCGGGCAGATACGCAGTATTTT. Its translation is CASSRGGRADTQYF.

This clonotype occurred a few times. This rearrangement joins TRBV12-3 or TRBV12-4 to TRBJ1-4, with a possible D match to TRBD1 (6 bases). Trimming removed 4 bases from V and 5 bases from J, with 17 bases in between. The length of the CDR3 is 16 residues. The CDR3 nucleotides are TGTGCCAGCAGTTACCAATCAGGGGTTTACAATGAAAAACTGTTTTTT. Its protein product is CASSYQSGVYNEKLFF.

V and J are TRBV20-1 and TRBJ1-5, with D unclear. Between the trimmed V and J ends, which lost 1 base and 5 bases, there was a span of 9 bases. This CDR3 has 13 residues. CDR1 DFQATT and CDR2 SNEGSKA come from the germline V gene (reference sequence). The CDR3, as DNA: TGCAGTGCTAGAGGGCAGGCCGATCAGCCCCAGCATTTT. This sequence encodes CSARGQADQPQHF.